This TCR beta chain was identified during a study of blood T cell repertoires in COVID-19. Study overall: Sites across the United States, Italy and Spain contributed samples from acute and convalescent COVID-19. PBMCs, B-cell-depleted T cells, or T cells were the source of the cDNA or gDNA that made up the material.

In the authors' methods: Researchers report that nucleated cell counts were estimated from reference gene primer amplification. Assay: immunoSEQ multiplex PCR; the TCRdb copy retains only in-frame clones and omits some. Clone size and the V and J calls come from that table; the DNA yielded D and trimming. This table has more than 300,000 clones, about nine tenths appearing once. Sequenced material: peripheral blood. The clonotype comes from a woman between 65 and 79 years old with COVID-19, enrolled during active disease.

In nucleotides, the CDR3 is TGTGCCAGCAAGTCCACGGCGGGCTATGGCTACACCTTC. Its translation: CASKSTAGYGYTF. V gene TRBV27 combines with J gene TRBJ1-2; D remains unclear. The V gene lost 7 bases and the J gene lost 4 bases, with 13 bases spanning the gap. This CDR3 is built from 13 residues. Germline assignment: CDR1 MNHEY and CDR2 SMNVEV (reference sequence).